The text below deals with one T cell receptor beta chain. Patients in Seattle were enrolled during active infection, then followed longitudinally. The data stem from a study of blood T cell repertoires in COVID-19. Across the whole study: COVID-19 samples from acute and convalescent phases originated in the United States, Italy and Spain. PBMCs, B-cell-depleted T cells, or T cells provided the cDNA or gDNA that made up the material.

The CDR3 totals 15 residues. Germline V CDR1 and CDR2: SGHNT, YYREEE (reference sequence). Trimming removed 4 bases from V and 0 bases from J; junction bases left unmatched: 4. Source study methods: Cell counts per sample came from amplifying reference gene primers. Libraries were prepared by immunoSEQ multiplex PCR; TCRdb keeps only in-frame clonotypes and omits some of them. That table gives V, J and clone size, and the DNA gave D and trimming. The table shows 50,000 to 80,000 clones, with about 80% occurring only once. V and J are TRBV5-4 and TRBJ2-3; TRBD2 agrees at 8 bases. This receptor was obtained from a man aged 60-69 years with COVID-19, enrolled during active disease. Sequencing used peripheral blood. The CDR3 loop is CASSHSGTSTDTQYF. The CDR3 bases are TGTGCCAGCAGCCATAGCGGGACTAGCACAGATACGCAGTATTTT.